Following are 13 T cell receptor beta chains from one sample sequenced in a study of identical twins. Each CDR3 protein gets one entry after TCRdb re-called the 5' RACE reads with MiXCR. There are roughly 500,000 distinct CDR3 sequences in the sample; roughly 21% occur only once, and about 0.93% lies in the top ten. The same sample was also studied in work on T cells expressing NK-cell markers.

The source material was CD4+ T cells sorted from blood. These receptor sequences come from a woman younger than 30 in good health.

The V and J genes are TRBV2 and TRBJ1-6, with unresolved D. V was pared by 6 bases and J by 9 bases, with 6 bases between. The CDR3 consists of 11 residues. From germline, CDR1 is SNHLY and CDR2 FYNNEI. The CDR3 bases are TGTGCCAGCAGCCAGCCTTCACCCCTCCACTTT. This gives the protein CASSQPSPLHF.

This clonotype was seen more than once but under ten times. The rearrangement links TRBV7-9 to TRBJ2-5; the D is unclear. Germline V gene data show CDR1 as SEHNR and CDR2 as FQNEAQ (reference sequence). The CDR3 extends over 12 amino acids. The V end was cut by 1 base, the J end by 8 bases, with 8 bases between. The chain's CDR3 is CASSLDAFTQYF. The CDR3 nucleotides are TGTGCCAGCAGCTTAGACGCTTTCACCCAGTACTTC. Full variable domain (remainder filled in from reference TRBV7-9 and TRBJ2-5): DTGVSQNPRHKITKRGQNVTFRCDPISEHNRLYWYRQTLGQGPEFLTYFQNEAQLEKSRLLSDRFSAERPKGSFSTLEIQRTEQGDSAMYLCASSLDAFTQYFGPGTRLLVL.

The V and J genes are TRBV6-2 or TRBV6-3 and TRBJ2-1, with TRBD1 identical over 7 bases. This CDR3 is built from 14 residues. Trimming cost V 7 bases and J 6 bases; bases outside gene matches: 9. Germline CDR1 and CDR2: MNHEY and SVGEGT. DNA of the CDR3: TGTGCCAGCACTCACGGGACAGCATTCAATGAGCAGTTCTTC. It specifies CASTHGTAFNEQFF.

The chain combines TRBV6-1 with TRBJ2-6, with TRBD2 matching over 7 bases. V shed 10 bases, J shed 1 base, and the junction held 10 bases outside the gene matches. The CDR3 totals 16 residues. Looked up from germline, CDR1 is MNHNS and CDR2 is SASEGT. This CDR3 is CATARGVTSGANVLTF. CDR3 nucleotides: TGTGCCACCGCACGGGGGGTGACTTCTGGGGCCAACGTCCTGACTTTC.

This clonotype was detected a few times. The rearrangement links TRBV20-1 to TRBJ2-3; D remains unclear. Trimming stripped 6 bases from V and 6 bases from J, with 10 bases between. The length of the CDR3 is 11 residues. The V gene's germline CDR1 is DFQATT and CDR2 SNEGSKA (reference sequence). CDR3 DNA: TGCAGTGCCTTACTATTGGATACGCAGTATTTT. Protein: CSALLLDTQYF.

For the CDR3, the DNA is TGTGCCACCAGTGATGCCACCCCGGGGGAGCAGTTCTTC. Its translation is CATSDATPGEQFF. The chain links TRBV24-1 to TRBJ2-1; possible D gene TRBD2, 5 bases. Trimming took 3 bases from V and 10 from J, leaving 12 bases between them. The CDR3 has 13 residues. The germline V gene encodes CDR1 KGHDR and CDR2 SFDVKD.

The chain is built from TRBV12-3 or TRBV12-4 and TRBJ2-2; D gene ambiguous. V lost 8 bases and J lost 3, with 19 bases in between. The CDR3 length is 16 residues. The CDR3, as DNA: TGTGCCAGCCGCAAGGACCCGCTATGGGACACCGGGGAGCTGTTTTTT. Its protein product is CASRKDPLWDTGELFF.

This clonotype was counted a few times. V and J are TRBV27 and TRBJ2-5, with D perhaps matching TRBD2 (5 bases). V lost 3 bases to trimming and J lost 6 bases, with 14 bases between them. The CDR3 is 14 residues long. From germline, CDR1 is MNHEY and CDR2 SMNVEV (reference sequence). CDR3 nucleotides: TGTGCCAGCAGTTTGAGTTTCTGGGAGAAGACCCAGTACTTC. It specifies CASSLSFWEKTQYF.

This clonotype was detected only a few times. The V gene is TRBV5-1, the J gene TRBJ2-5, with D possibly being TRBD2 (5 bases). Trimming took off 0 bases at V and 2 bases at J, with 11 bases between the two ends. The germline CDR1 and CDR2 sequences are SGHRS and YFSETQ. The CDR3 consists of 15 residues. CDR3 DNA: TGCGCCAGCAGCTTGGGAGCGGCCACACAAGAGACCCAGTACTTC. Translating gives CASSLGAATQETQYF.

Only a few counts were recorded for this clonotype. This chain joins TRBV5-1 and TRBJ1-1, with D maybe TRBD1 (5 bases). CDR3 size: 16 residues. Trimming took off 0 bases at V and 1 base at J, with 13 bases between the two ends. Germline V gives CDR1 SGHRS, CDR2 YFSETQ. This CDR3 reads CASSLALGAANTEAFF. CDR3 DNA sequence: TGCGCCAGCAGCTTGGCGTTAGGGGCAGCGAACACTGAAGCTTTCTTT.

This clonotype was picked up a small number of times. V is TRBV27 and J is TRBJ2-1, with D hard to call. Trimming shortened V by 2 bases and J by 9 bases, and 8 bases separated the two germline ends. Germline CDR1 and CDR2: MNHEY and SMNVEV (reference sequence). This CDR3 has 12 residues. CDR3 sequence: CASSLPVGEQFF. Here the CDR3 DNA reads TGTGCCAGCAGTTTACCCGTGGGTGAGCAGTTCTTC.

The rearrangement links TRBV15 to TRBJ2-5; D gene uncertain. V shed 0 bases and J shed 3 bases, with 8 bases lying between them. Germline V gene lookup returns CDR1 LNHNV and CDR2 YYDKDF (reference sequence). This CDR3 is 14 amino acids long. CDR3 sequence reads: CATSRETAEETQYF. The CDR3 DNA reads TGTGCCACCAGCAGAGAAACAGCCGAAGAGACCCAGTACTTC.

Many counts were recorded for this clonotype. V usage is TRBV9 and J usage is TRBJ1-2; possible D gene TRBD1, 5 bases. The CDR3 is made up of 12 amino acids. The V gene lost 5 bases and the J gene lost 5 bases, with 10 bases spanning the gap. Germline V lookup: CDR1 SGDLS, CDR2 YYNGEE. CDR3 sequence (DNA): TGTGCCAGCAGTGCGGGGGTGTATGGCTACACCTTC. It translates to CASSAGVYGYTF.